This TCR beta chain emerged from a study of cytomegalovirus exposure and HLA in healthy donors. This CDR3 comprises 13 residues. Germline CDR1 ENHRY, CDR2 SYGVKD. V gave up 7 bases and J gave up 7 bases; unmatched junction bases: 9. Here immunoSEQ multiplex PCR was the method, and the copy in TCRdb shows in-frame clones only, minus some. Here the sample spans around 160,000 clones, 70% to 90% being singletons. The chain has TRBV10-3 and TRBJ2-7; 8 positions match TRBD2. Sequencing used PBMCs. The source of this sequence is a man aged 18 to 30 in good health and CMV-seronegative. CDR3 nucleotides: TGTGCCATCACCCAGCGGGAGTCTCAGGAGCAGTACTTC. It yields the protein CAITQRESQEQYF.